The T cell receptor (beta chain) described here comes from a study of T cell repertoires in cytomegalovirus infection. TCRdb re-derived calls from the reads in MiXCR, one entry per CDR3 protein. This table holds roughly 640,000 distinct CDR3 sequences, approximately 25% found once. Germline values: CDR1 KGHDR, CDR2 SFDVKD. V was cut by 12 bases and J by 3 bases, with 23 bases left in between. The CDR3 has 15 amino acids. The material sequenced was CD8+ T cells from PBMCs. This clonotype was obtained from a human donor in good health (CMV status not recorded). Some clones in this sample may be carry-over from other donors' samples. The genes are TRBV24-1 and TRBJ2-7; D tentatively reads TRBD1 or TRBD2 (5 bases each). CDR3: CAADPGTPHLYEQYV. CDR3 DNA sequence: TGTGCCGCTGACCCCGGGACCCCCCACCTCTACGAGCAGTACGTC.